Listed below are T cell receptor beta chains from one sample, sequenced in a study of post-analysis software for immune sequencing data. One entry per CDR3 protein, called by TCRdb with MiXCR from the PCR reads. There are roughly 800,000 distinct CDR3 sequences in the sample; around 46% occur only once, and roughly 4.4% lies in the top ten. The sequenced sample consisted of blood. Source of these receptors: a girl aged 10-17 years with multiple sclerosis. The CDR3 runs from the conserved cysteine through the conserved F or W. The D gene is left open where the match is weak.

V,D,J,CDR3
TRBV20-1,TRBD2,TRBJ2-7,CSARREFRVEQYF
TRBV25-1,TRBD1,TRBJ2-1,CASSVETGVGIRNEQFF
TRBV7-4,-,TRBJ2-1,CASSYPPLDYNEQFF
TRBV20-1,-,TRBJ2-7,CSASGAGTYEQYF
TRBV20-1,TRBD2,TRBJ2-7,CSARGGTSGSYEQYF
TRBV6-1,-,TRBJ2-3,CASSEFGGEGDTQYF
TRBV20-1,TRBD2,TRBJ2-7,CSARGRTLAGGNYEQYF
TRBV9,TRBD1,TRBJ1-2,CAGRGQIDGYTF
TRBV24-1,-,TRBJ2-1,CATSDHAAGEQFF
TRBV4-1,-,TRBJ2-1,CASSQGGDNEQFF
TRBV25-1,-,TRBJ2-4,CASSEGTATGQYF
TRBV18,-,TRBJ2-6,CASSPSISGANVLTF